The 16 T cell receptor beta chains in this list originate from one sample, sequenced in a study of patients and donors after allogeneic stem cell transplantation. TCRdb reprocessed the RT-PCR reads via MiXCR and lists one record per CDR3 protein. The data hold 190,000 or so distinct CDR3 sequences, with 35% to 50% observed a single time. The material sequenced was blood, either unsorted or a sorted T cell fraction (not recorded which). Receptors originate from a human donor who was either an allogeneic HSCT recipient or a stem cell or donor lymphocyte infusion donor (not recorded which). It is not recorded whose cells these are; they may come from a transplant donor.

J is TRBJ2-3 and V is TRBV7-3; D is ambiguous. CDR3 length equals 13 residues. Trimming cost V 3 bases and J 0 bases, with 4 bases left between them. Germline CDR1 and CDR2: SGHTA and FQGTGA. CDR3 DNA sequence: TGTGCCAGCAGCTTTCTGAGCACAGATACGCAGTATTTT. Translation gives CASSFLSTDTQYF.

The chain joins TRBV20-1 to TRBJ1-2; D is ambiguous. The CDR3 covers 13 residues. Germline values: CDR1 DFQATT, CDR2 SNEGSKA (reference sequence). Trimming took 5 bases from V and 3 from J, leaving 13 bases between them. CDR3 bases: TGCAGTGCTCTCTCGGGTCAAGACTATGGCTACACCTTC. Protein product: CSALSGQDYGYTF.

This clonotype was picked up one time. The chain recombines TRBV6-5 with TRBJ2-5; D call uncertain. The CDR3 is made up of 14 amino acids. Germline CDR1 and CDR2: MNHEY and SVGAGI. Trimming removed 3 bases from V and 4 bases from J, with 12 bases in between. The CDR3: CASSYSPVVETQYF. The CDR3 nucleotides read TGTGCCAGCAGTTATTCACCCGTGGTAGAGACCCAGTACTTC.

This clonotype was counted only a few times. The CDR3 nucleotides are TGCAGTGCTAGTGAGGGCGGCAGCTCCTACAATGAGCAGTTCTTC. Translated, it gives CSASEGGSSYNEQFF. The chain couples TRBV20-1 to TRBJ2-1, with a weak D call TRBD2 (5 bases). Germline CDR1 is DFQATT and CDR2 is SNEGSKA (reference sequence). The length of the CDR3 is 15 residues. Trimming shortened V by 3 bases and J by 0 bases, and 12 bases separated the two germline ends.

This clonotype was seen only a few times. The chain combines TRBV29-1 with TRBJ1-1, with 7 nucleotides matching TRBD1. The CDR3 spans 14 residues. The trim removed 5 bases at V and 3 bases at J, leaving 9 bases unmatched. Germline-derived CDR1 and CDR2 are SQVTM and ANQGSEA. The CDR3 protein is CSVTKTTGDTEAFF. The DNA for the CDR3 is TGCAGCGTTACAAAAACTACAGGGGACACTGAAGCTTTCTTT. Together with reference TRBV29-1 and TRBJ1-1, the CDR3 gives the full variable domain: SAVISQKPSRDICQRGTSLTIQCQVDSQVTMMFWYRQQPGQSLTLIATANQGSEATYESGFVIDKFPISRPNLTFSTLTVSNMSPEDSSIYLCSVTKTTGDTEAFFGQGTRLTVV.

The rearrangement joins TRBV5-6 to TRBJ1-5; TRBD1 might be the D (5 bases). CDR1 is SGHDT, CDR2 YYEEEE, per germline. Trimming removed 2 bases from V and 3 bases from J, with 6 bases in between. This CDR3 spans 13 amino acids. The CDR3 here is CASSFRANQPQHF. The CDR3, as DNA: TGTGCCAGCAGCTTCAGGGCCAATCAGCCCCAGCATTTT. The full variable domain, in which reference TRBV5-6 and TRBJ1-5 provide the parts outside the CDR3, is DAGVTQSPTHLIKTRGQQVTLRCSPKSGHDTVSWYQQALGQGPQFIFQYYEEEERQRGNFPDRFSGHQFPNYSSELNVNALLLGDSALYLCASSFRANQPQHFGDGTRLSIL.

CDR3 region: CSARRAGRSYEQYF. Here the CDR3 DNA reads TGCAGTGCTAGACGAGCGGGGCGCTCCTACGAGCAGTACTTC. The chain joins TRBV20-1 to TRBJ2-7; 7 bases are shared with TRBD2. CDR3 size: 14 residues. In germline, CDR1 is DFQATT, CDR2 SNEGSKA (reference sequence). V was pared by 2 bases and J by 0 bases, with 4 bases of the junction left unmatched.

This clonotype has just a few counts. V and J are TRBV7-8 and TRBJ1-6, with D perhaps TRBD1 (5 bases). CDR1 is SGHVS, CDR2 FQNEAQ, per germline. V dropped 1 base and J dropped 8 bases, with 21 bases sitting between them. The CDR3 runs 18 residues. The CDR3 region is CASSLVQARSFPHSPLHF. The DNA of the CDR3 is TGTGCCAGCAGCTTAGTACAGGCACGGAGTTTTCCACATTCACCCCTCCACTTT.

The chain uses TRBV11-3 and TRBJ2-2; 8 nucleotides match TRBD1. Germline assignment: CDR1 SGHNT and CDR2 YENEEA. The CDR3 spans 16 residues. V lost 5 bases to trimming and J lost 6 bases; unmatched junction nucleotides: 11. CDR3: CASSPGDRGEAGELFF. CDR3 coding DNA: TGTGCCAGCAGCCCCGGCGACAGGGGTGAGGCCGGGGAGCTGTTTTTT.

This clonotype has only a few counts. The chain joins TRBV12-3 or TRBV12-4 to TRBJ1-2, with a tentative D call TRBD1 (6 bases). This CDR3 comprises 15 residues. V was trimmed by 3 bases and J by 4 bases, leaving 15 bases between them. The CDR3 sequence: CASSLSLGQSYGYTF. The CDR3 DNA reads as TGTGCCAGCAGTTTGTCACTCGGACAGTCCTATGGCTACACCTTC.

This clonotype came up a few times. This chain joins TRBV29-1 and TRBJ2-7; D is possibly TRBD1 or TRBD2 (6 bases each). The V gene lost 4 bases and the J gene lost 4 bases, with 20 bases spanning the gap. Germline V lookup: CDR1 SQVTM, CDR2 ANQGSEA. The CDR3 loop spans 15 amino acids. The CDR3 sequence: CSVGVEWGAPYEQYF. In DNA form, the CDR3 reads TGCAGCGTTGGGGTTGAGTGGGGGGCGCCGTACGAGCAGTACTTC.

V is TRBV5-1 and J is TRBJ2-3; 7 bases map to TRBD2. Germline CDR1 SGHRS, CDR2 YFSETQ. V was pared by 0 bases and J by 0 bases, with 4 bases of the junction left unmatched. This CDR3 contains 16 residues. The CDR3, as DNA: TGCGCCAGCAGCTTGGACAGCGGGATTAGCACAGATACGCAGTATTTT. Amino acids: CASSLDSGISTDTQYF.

The chain has TRBV7-6 and TRBJ1-6; 10 bases are shared with TRBD1. CDR1 is SGHVS, CDR2 FNYEAQ, per germline. V shed 6 bases and J 7 bases; nucleotides not matched to a gene: 12. This CDR3 is built from 17 residues. The CDR3 protein is CASRRSTGGVNNSPLHF. The CDR3 nucleotides are TGTGCCAGCAGGAGATCGACAGGGGGCGTAAACAATTCACCCCTCCACTTT. Supplemented by reference TRBV7-6 and TRBJ1-6, the full variable domain reads GAGVSQSPRYKVTKRGQDVALRCDPISGHVSLYWYRQALGQGPEFLTYFNYEAQQDKSGLPNDRFSAERPEGSISTLTIQRTEQRDSAMYRCASRRSTGGVNNSPLHFGNGTRLTVT.

The chain is built from TRBV29-1 and TRBJ1-2; possibly TRBD1 for D (5 bases). The germline V gene encodes CDR1 SQVTM and CDR2 ANQGSEA. There are 11 residues in the CDR3. V lost 5 bases, J lost 6 bases, and 10 bases lay in between. CDR3 bases: TGCAGCGTTCAGAGGGGAGATGGCTACACCTTC. Its protein is CSVQRGDGYTF.

V usage is TRBV29-1 and J usage is TRBJ2-3; D is unresolved. Germline V gene data show CDR1 as SQVTM and CDR2 as ANQGSEA. V was clipped by 2 bases and J by 2 bases, with 8 bases between them. CDR3 length equals 13 residues. Here the CDR3 reads CSVESRNTDTQYF. CDR3 in DNA: TGCAGCGTTGAATCTAGAAACACAGATACGCAGTATTTT.

CDR3 coding DNA: TGCGCCAGCAGCTTGGCCCTTCGTCATTACGAGCAGTACTTC. Translation gives CASSLALRHYEQYF. V and J are TRBV5-1 and TRBJ2-7; D remains unclear. The length of the CDR3 is 14 residues. Per germline, CDR1 SGHRS and CDR2 YFSETQ. V lost 0 bases, J lost 4 bases, and 11 bases lay in between.